This TCR beta chain derives from a study of T cell responses to AZD1222 COVID-19 vaccine. Assay: immunoSEQ multiplex PCR; the TCRdb copy retains only in-frame clones and omits some. The top ten hold 5.2% of the sample, which has around 90,000 clones, 91% seen once. Whole-study results and caveats: The sample set comprised mostly white British donors with more females, and clonal diversity was possibly underestimated. Researchers took repertoire samples only after the peak T cell response had come.

In the case of this clone: Its antigen is still unknown.

This sequence originates from an adult in good health. This specimen consisted of peripheral blood, obtained on day 0 of MenACWY control vaccination.

The CDR3 loop is CASSLMGGQPQHF. The CDR3 coding sequence is TGTGCCAGCAGCTTAATGGGAGGGCAGCCCCAGCATTTT. V usage is TRBV7-9 and J usage is TRBJ1-5; D gene uncertain. The germline V gene encodes CDR1 SEHNR and CDR2 FQNEAQ (reference sequence). This CDR3 region has 13 residues. Trimming took off 2 bases at V and 7 bases at J, with 9 bases between the two ends. The full variable domain, in which reference TRBV7-9 and TRBJ1-5 provide the parts outside the CDR3, is DTGVSQNPRHKITKRGQNVTFRCDPISEHNRLYWYRQTLGQGPEFLTYFQNEAQLEKSRLLSDRFSAERPKGSFSTLEIQRTEQGDSAMYLCASSLMGGQPQHFGDGTRLSIL.